The present T cell receptor (beta chain) was sequenced within a study of blood T cell repertoires in COVID-19. Overall study context: From T cells, B-cell-depleted T cells, or PBMCs came the material, which was cDNA or gDNA.

Measured with immunoSEQ multiplex PCR; TCRdb has only the in-frame clones, and not every one. The sample comprises some 200,000 clones, roughly 84% of which are singletons, and about 1.5% rests with the top ten. J was trimmed by 9 bases and V by 4 bases; bases with no gene match: 10. The CDR3 runs 16 residues. In germline, CDR1 is SGHKS, CDR2 YYEKEE (reference sequence). This receptor was taken from a woman between 35 and 50 years old who had recovered from COVID-19. Sequencing used peripheral blood. The chain recombines TRBV5-5 with TRBJ1-6, with 10 bases lining up with TRBD1. CDR3 loop: CASSQPGQGRGSPLHF. In DNA, the CDR3 is TGTGCCAGCAGCCAGCCGGGACAGGGGAGGGGTTCACCCCTCCACTTT.